At least ten counts were recorded for the clone carrying this T cell receptor beta chain. Its specificity is unknown. In making TCR beta libraries, quantitative 5'-RACE with molecular barcodes was used. TCRdb processed the 5' RACE reads anew with MiXCR; each CDR3 protein has one entry. The table records approximately 16,000 distinct CDR3 sequences, under 8.5% of them present only once. These data are taken from a study of CD8 T cells in ankylosing spondylitis. Overall study findings and caveats: In ankylosing spondylitis blood, a motif of roughly eight highly homologous TCR beta variants appeared characteristic.

Trimming took off 5 bases at V and 7 bases at J, with 15 bases between the two ends. Germline V CDR1 and CDR2: DFQATT, SNEGSKA (reference sequence). This CDR3 has 13 amino acids. V gene TRBV20-1 combines with J gene TRBJ2-1; the D is unclear. Specimen: blood. This clonotype was obtained from a male donor with ankylosing spondylitis or in good health (not recorded which). The CDR3 loop is CSASRGGWNEQFF. The CDR3 DNA is TGCAGTGCTTCCCGTGGCGGTTGGAATGAGCAGTTCTTC.